The clone carrying this TCR delta chain was seen more than once but under ten times. The antigen remains undetermined. This sample is drawn from a study of Vδ1+ human thymocytes. Study-wide findings and caveats: Thymic TRG and TRD repertoires appeared highly polyclonal, with Gaussian CDR3 length distributions.

Extracted RNA was reverse transcribed into cDNA. Pooled V-gene forward primers with one constant-region reverse primer generated the CDR3 amplicons by multiplex PCR. TCRdb used CATT to re-call clones from the multiplex PCR reads. The sample consists of over 45,000 delta-chain clones, over 12% of them appearing once. The germline V gene has CDR1 TSWWSYY and CDR2 QGS. This CDR3 region has 18 residues. Unmatched junction bases numbered 18, after V lost 6 bases and J lost 4 bases. The TCR sequence derives from a girl under three years old who had congenital heart surgery. The V gene is TRDV1, the J gene TRDJ1; TRDD3 matches at 9 bases. The sample taken for sequencing was Vdelta1+ gamma-delta thymocytes from the thymus. The subset is: FACS-sorted CD3+ TCRalphabeta- TCRVdelta1+ TCRVdelta2- thymocytes. CDR3 sequence reads: CALGAASRRGIQGDKLIF. The CDR3 DNA reads as TGTGCTCTTGGAGCCGCCTCGCGCCGGGGGATACAGGGCGATAAACTCATCTTT.